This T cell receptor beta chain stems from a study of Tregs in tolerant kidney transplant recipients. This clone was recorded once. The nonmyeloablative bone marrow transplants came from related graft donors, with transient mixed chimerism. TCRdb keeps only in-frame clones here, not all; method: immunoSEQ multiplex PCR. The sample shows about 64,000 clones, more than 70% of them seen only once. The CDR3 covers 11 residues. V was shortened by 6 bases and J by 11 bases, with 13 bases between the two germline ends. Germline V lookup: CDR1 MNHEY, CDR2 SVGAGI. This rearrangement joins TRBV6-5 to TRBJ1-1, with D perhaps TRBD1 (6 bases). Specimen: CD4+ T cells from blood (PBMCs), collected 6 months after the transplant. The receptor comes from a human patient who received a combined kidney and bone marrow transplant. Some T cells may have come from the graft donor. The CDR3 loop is CASSRGQRAFF. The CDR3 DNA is TGTGCCAGCAGCCGAGGACAGAGGGCTTTCTTT.